Below, 20 T cell receptor beta chains from the same sample are listed, as sequenced in a study of shared clonotypes between healthy human individuals (dated by TCRdb to the early 2020s). The library was generated by the immunoSEQ multiplex PCR assay. TCRdb re-hosts the immuneACCESS table, in-frame sequences only. Its copies lack some clones; in the studies checked, an unresolved V gene accounts for under half of them, and the cause for the rest is not known. This sample has 2,500,000 or so clones in its table, and more than 80% of those were observed once. The ten largest clones represent around 0.14% of the sample. Material: naive CD4+ T cells sorted from blood. The cell subset or site label of this sample denotes: CD45RA+ positively selected. The receptors derive from a man aged 18 to 29 in good health.

Regarding this clone: Within the sample, other DNA sequences also encode this same CDR3. The chain carries TRBV7-9 and TRBJ2-5; no clear D. This CDR3 comprises 14 residues. Trimming stripped 2 bases from V and 2 bases from J, with 9 bases between. The V gene's germline CDR1 is SEHNR and CDR2 FQNEAQ (reference sequence). Here the CDR3 reads CASSLSRNQETQYF. The CDR3 bases are TGTGCCAGCAGCTTATCACGGAATCAAGAGACCCAGTACTTC.

CDR3 DNA sequence: TGCGCCAGCAGCTGGGGACAGGGCTTCCCCTCCGAGCAGTACTTC. Its protein is CASSWGQGFPSEQYF. The J gene is TRBJ2-7, the V gene TRBV5-1, with TRBD1 matching 9 bases. This CDR3 region has 15 residues. J lost 6 bases, V lost 3 bases, and 10 bases had no gene match. Per germline, CDR1 SGHRS and CDR2 YFSETQ. The full variable domain, its missing parts supplied by reference TRBV5-1 and TRBJ2-7, is KAGVTQTPRYLIKTRGQQVTLSCSPISGHRSVSWYQQTPGQGLQFLFEYFSETQRNKGNFPGRFSGRQFSNSRSEMNVSTLELGDSALYLCASSWGQGFPSEQYFGPGTRLTVT.

This clone was detected once. V is TRBV29-1 and J is TRBJ2-3; D is unclear. The CDR3 runs to 14 residues. CDR1 SQVTM and CDR2 ANQGSEA come from the germline V gene. V was pared by 5 bases and J by 6 bases, with 18 bases between. The CDR3 loop reads CSVFLEWVPDTQYF. CDR3 nucleotide sequence: TGCAGCGTTTTCCTCGAATGGGTCCCGGATACGCAGTATTTT.

The chain joins TRBV29-1 to TRBJ2-3, with D possibly matching TRBD1 (7 bases). Germline CDR1 reads SQVTM; CDR2 reads ANQGSEA. V was shortened by 7 bases and J by 4 bases, with 12 bases between the two germline ends. This CDR3 region has 12 residues. The DNA for the CDR3 is TGCAGCGGACTAGGGGGCGCAGATACGCAGTATTTT. Its translation: CSGLGGADTQYF.

The chain couples TRBV28 to TRBJ1-4; D unresolved. The V gene lost 3 bases and the J gene lost 0 bases, with 2 bases spanning the gap. Germline assignment: CDR1 MDHEN and CDR2 SYDVKM. This CDR3 contains 13 residues. The chain's CDR3 is CASSFTTNEKLFF. The CDR3 nucleotides read TGTGCCAGCAGTTTTACAACTAATGAAAAACTGTTTTTT.

V is TRBV10-3 and J is TRBJ1-6, with TRBD1 matching over 12 bases. CDR1 ENHRY and CDR2 SYGVKD come from the germline V gene. The CDR3 totals 17 residues. The ends lost 4 bases at V and 7 bases at J; junction bases unmatched: 8. The CDR3 region has the DNA TGTGCCATCAGTGGCGTCCCGGGACAGGGGGCGAATTCACCCCTCCACTTT. Translation gives CAISGVPGQGANSPLHF.

This clone was observed a handful of times. The J gene is TRBJ2-2, the V gene TRBV7-2, with D uncertain. The V gene's germline CDR1 is SGHTA and CDR2 FQGNSA. V shed 5 bases and J shed 7 bases, with 8 bases lying between them. The CDR3 length is 12 residues. CDR3 coding DNA: TGTGCCAGCAGCAAATTGGGCGGGGAGCTGTTTTTT. Translated: CASSKLGGELFF. Variable domain in full (rest from reference TRBV7-2 and TRBJ2-2): GAGVSQSPSNKVTEKGKDVELRCDPISGHTALYWYRQSLGQGLEFLIYFQGNSAPDKSGLPSDRFSAERTGGSVSTLTIQRTQQEDSAVYLCASSKLGGELFFGEGSRLTVL.

The table lists this clone with a count of one. J is TRBJ1-4 and V is TRBV4-2; D ambiguous. The V gene's germline CDR1 is LGHNA and CDR2 YNFKEQ. The CDR3 loop spans 13 amino acids. V lost 0 bases to trimming and J lost 10 bases, with 9 bases between them. CDR3 sequence: CASSQEEGSKLFF. CDR3 DNA sequence: TGTGCCAGCAGCCAAGAGGAAGGGTCAAAACTGTTTTTT.

The chain uses TRBV30 and TRBJ2-1; no definite D call. The CDR3 totals 12 residues. The V end lost 4 bases, the J end lost 5 bases, and 9 bases lay between the germline ends. Germline V gene sequence: CDR1 GTSNPN, CDR2 SVGIG (reference sequence). The CDR3 nucleotides are TGTGCCTGGAACCGCCACGACAATGAGCAGTTCTTC. It encodes CAWNRHDNEQFF. Based on the CDR3 plus reference TRBV30 and TRBJ2-1, the full variable domain is SQTIHQWPATLVQPVGSPLSLECTVEGTSNPNLYWYRQAAGRGLQLLFYSVGIGQISSEVPQNLSASRPQDRQFILSSKKLLLSDSGFYLCAWNRHDNEQFFGPGTRLTVL.

The chain links TRBV13 to TRBJ2-1; D not resolved. The CDR3 totals 15 residues. Germline V gene data show CDR1 as PRHDT and CDR2 as FYEKMQ (reference sequence). V lost 3 bases, J lost 0 bases, and 9 bases lay in between. The DNA of the CDR3 is TGTGCCAGCAGCTTCAGAACCACCTCCTACAATGAGCAGTTCTTC. This gives the protein CASSFRTTSYNEQFF.

V and J are TRBV19 and TRBJ2-6; D ambiguous. This CDR3 is 15 amino acids long. Germline V gives CDR1 LNHDA, CDR2 SQIVND (reference sequence). The V gene lost 7 bases and the J gene lost 0 bases, with 10 bases spanning the gap. CDR3 sequence: CASTPLSSGANVLTF. CDR3 bases: TGTGCCAGTACCCCGCTGAGCTCTGGGGCCAACGTCCTGACTTTC.

The gene calls are TRBV5-1 and TRBJ2-5; 9 bases fit TRBD2. Trimming took 5 bases from V and 0 from J; bases not matched to a gene: 11. CDR1 SGHRS and CDR2 YFSETQ come from the germline V gene. The length of the CDR3 is 17 residues. The CDR3, as DNA: TGCGCCAGCAGTAGGGGTAGCGGGGGCGTGTACCAAGAGACCCAGTACTTC. Its translation: CASSRGSGGVYQETQYF. Full variable domain (remainder filled in from reference TRBV5-1 and TRBJ2-5): KAGVTQTPRYLIKTRGQQVTLSCSPISGHRSVSWYQQTPGQGLQFLFEYFSETQRNKGNFPGRFSGRQFSNSRSEMNVSTLELGDSALYLCASSRGSGGVYQETQYFGPGTRLLVL.

The chain couples TRBV19 to TRBJ1-1; 7 positions match TRBD1. Germline assignment: CDR1 LNHDA and CDR2 SQIVND (reference sequence). The CDR3 runs 17 residues. The ends lost 7 bases at V and 0 bases at J; junction bases unmatched: 14. CDR3 protein: CASTRQGQTLMNTEAFF. Here the CDR3 DNA reads TGTGCCAGTACCAGACAGGGCCAAACTCTCATGAACACTGAAGCTTTCTTT.

The table lists this clone with a count of one. The V and J genes are TRBV7-2 and TRBJ2-2; D possibly matches TRBD1 or TRBD2 (6 bases each). Germline V CDR1 and CDR2: SGHTA, FQGNSA. Trimming left V 1 base short and J 8 bases short, with 20 bases between. This CDR3 comprises 17 residues. The CDR3 nucleotides are TGTGCCAGCAGCTTAGTAGGGACCGGGGGCGGCGCGGGGGAGCTGTTTTTT. Its protein is CASSLVGTGGGAGELFF.

The chain couples TRBV7-9 to TRBJ2-2; D is perhaps TRBD1 (7 bases). This CDR3 contains 15 residues. CDR1 is SEHNR and CDR2 is FQNEAQ in the germline V gene (reference sequence). The V gene lost 5 bases and the J gene lost 6 bases, with 16 bases spanning the gap. CDR3 loop: CASSRTGGLAGELFF. As DNA, the CDR3 is TGTGCCAGCAGCCGGACAGGAGGGCTGGCCGGGGAGCTGTTTTTT.

The V call is TRBV18, the J call TRBJ2-5, with 9 bases lining up with TRBD2. The CDR3 length is 16 residues. Trimming took 0 bases from V and 6 from J; bases not matched to a gene: 8. Looked up from germline, CDR1 is KGHSH and CDR2 is LQKENI. Here the CDR3 DNA reads TGTGCCAGCTCACCACCCGCGGGGGGGCAGGAAAAGACCCAGTACTTC. It specifies CASSPPAGGQEKTQYF.

This chain uses TRBV6-4 with TRBJ2-7, with 7 positions matching TRBD2. CDR1 and CDR2 from the germline V gene are MRHNA and SNTAGT. Trimming at V came to 11 bases and at J to 1 base, leaving 8 bases not matched to a gene. The CDR3 is 13 residues long. The CDR3 nucleotides read TGTGCCCGCGACGGGGAGGGGTCCTACGAGCAGTACTTC. It specifies CARDGEGSYEQYF.

This clone was counted a few times. V and J are TRBV4-1 and TRBJ1-1; TRBD1 agrees at 8 bases. V was clipped by 0 bases and J by 4 bases; unmatched bases: 4. Germline V gene sequence: CDR1 MGHRA, CDR2 YSYEKL. The CDR3 sequence is 15 residues long. CDR3 region: CASSQDQGASTEAFF. The CDR3 DNA reads as TGCGCCAGCAGCCAAGATCAGGGGGCGAGCACTGAAGCTTTCTTT.

This clone was seen only once. The rearrangement joins TRBV30 to TRBJ1-3; no reliable D call. CDR1 GTSNPN and CDR2 SVGIG come from the germline V gene (reference sequence). The CDR3 length is 12 residues. V was pared by 5 bases and J by 0 bases, with 5 bases between. Written as DNA, the CDR3 is TGTGCCTGGGGTAACTCTGGAAACACCATATATTTT. Its protein is CAWGNSGNTIYF.

This chain connects TRBV4-1 to TRBJ1-4; 7 nucleotides align to TRBD1. The ends lost 3 bases at V and 10 bases at J; junction bases unmatched: 17. Germline lookup yields CDR1 MGHRA and CDR2 YSYEKL. CDR3 length: 17 amino acids. In DNA, the CDR3 is TGCGCCAGCAGCCACGAGGGGGCAGAAGGCTTCAGGGTAAAACTGTTTTTT. This sequence encodes CASSHEGAEGFRVKLFF.